The 4 T cell receptor beta chains given below trace back to one sample, sequenced in a study of blood T cell repertoires in COVID-19. The repertoire was sequenced with immunoSEQ multiplex PCR; TCRdb's copy has only in-frame clones and lacks some. The profile shows over 200,000 clones, around 90% of them singletons. Source material: peripheral blood. Receptors originate from a man in his late teens or twenties with active or convalescent COVID-19.

The rearrangement joins TRBV9 to TRBJ1-2, with a weak D call TRBD1 (5 bases). Looked up from germline, CDR1 is SGDLS and CDR2 is YYNGEE. V lost 0 bases and J 3 bases, leaving 15 bases between the germline ends. This CDR3 region has 16 residues. In DNA form, the CDR3 reads TGTGCCAGCAGCGTAGCCCCAGGAGGGGTCGACTATGGCTACACCTTC. Translated, it gives CASSVAPGGVDYGYTF.

This clone appeared once. This chain joins TRBV7-9 and TRBJ1-1; D uncertain. V was shortened by 0 bases and J by 0 bases, with 8 bases between the two germline ends. The CDR3 loop spans 15 amino acids. Germline CDR1 SEHNR, CDR2 FQNEAQ (reference sequence). CDR3 coding DNA: TGTGCCAGCAGCTTAGCGCAGGCTTTGAACACTGAAGCTTTCTTT. Translation gives CASSLAQALNTEAFF.

The chain is built from TRBV3-1 (or the pseudogene TRBV3-2) and TRBJ1-5; 7 bases fit TRBD1. V lost 1 base, J lost 4 bases, and 4 bases stayed unmatched. The CDR3 contains 15 residues. Germline CDR1 is LGHDT and CDR2 is YNNKEL (reference sequence). CDR3 nucleotide sequence: TGTGCCAGCAGCCAAGGACCACAGGGGAATCAGCCCCAGCATTTT. Its translation is CASSQGPQGNQPQHF.

The J gene is TRBJ2-1, the V gene TRBV30, with a tentative D call TRBD2 (7 bases). Germline V gene data show CDR1 as GTSNPN and CDR2 as SVGIG (reference sequence). Trimming took 0 bases from V and 7 from J, leaving 19 bases between them. The CDR3 extends over 16 amino acids. CDR3 DNA sequence: TGTGCCTGGAGTGTACCGGGGGGCTATCGAGTGAATGAGCAGTTCTTC. Protein product: CAWSVPGGYRVNEQFF. Full variable domain (missing parts from reference TRBV30 and TRBJ2-1): SQTIHQWPATLVQPVGSPLSLECTVEGTSNPNLYWYRQAAGRGLQLLFYSVGIGQISSEVPQNLSASRPQDRQFILSSKKLLLSDSGFYLCAWSVPGGYRVNEQFFGPGTRLTVL.